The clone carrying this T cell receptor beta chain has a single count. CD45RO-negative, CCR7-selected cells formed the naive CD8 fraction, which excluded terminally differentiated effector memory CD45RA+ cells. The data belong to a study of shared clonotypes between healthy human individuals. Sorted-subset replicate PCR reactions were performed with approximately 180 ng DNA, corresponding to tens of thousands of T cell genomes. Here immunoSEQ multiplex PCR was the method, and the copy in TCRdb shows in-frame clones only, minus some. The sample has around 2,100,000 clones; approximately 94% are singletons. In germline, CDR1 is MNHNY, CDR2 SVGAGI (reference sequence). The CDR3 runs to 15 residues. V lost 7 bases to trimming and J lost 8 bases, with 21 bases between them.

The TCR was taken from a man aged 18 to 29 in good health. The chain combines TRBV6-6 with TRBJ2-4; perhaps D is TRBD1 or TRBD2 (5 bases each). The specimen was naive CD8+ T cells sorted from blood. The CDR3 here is CASTSVGDTWDIQYF. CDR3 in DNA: TGTGCCAGCACCTCTGTGGGGGATACATGGGACATTCAGTACTTC.